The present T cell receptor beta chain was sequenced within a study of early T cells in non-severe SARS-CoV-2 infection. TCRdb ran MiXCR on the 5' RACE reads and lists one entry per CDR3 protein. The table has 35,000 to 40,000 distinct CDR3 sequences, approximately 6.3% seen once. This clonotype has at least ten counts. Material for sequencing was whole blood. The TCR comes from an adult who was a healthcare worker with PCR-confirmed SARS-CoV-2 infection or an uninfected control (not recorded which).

CDR3 region: CASSLAGSAEAFF. The CDR3 DNA reads TGTGCCAGCAGTCTAGCGGGGTCCGCTGAAGCTTTCTTT. The chain joins TRBV7-9 to TRBJ1-1; D remains ambiguous. Trimming removed 6 bases at V and 6 bases at J, with 14 bases between. There are 13 residues in the CDR3. Germline V gene lookup returns CDR1 SEHNR and CDR2 FQNEAQ (reference sequence).